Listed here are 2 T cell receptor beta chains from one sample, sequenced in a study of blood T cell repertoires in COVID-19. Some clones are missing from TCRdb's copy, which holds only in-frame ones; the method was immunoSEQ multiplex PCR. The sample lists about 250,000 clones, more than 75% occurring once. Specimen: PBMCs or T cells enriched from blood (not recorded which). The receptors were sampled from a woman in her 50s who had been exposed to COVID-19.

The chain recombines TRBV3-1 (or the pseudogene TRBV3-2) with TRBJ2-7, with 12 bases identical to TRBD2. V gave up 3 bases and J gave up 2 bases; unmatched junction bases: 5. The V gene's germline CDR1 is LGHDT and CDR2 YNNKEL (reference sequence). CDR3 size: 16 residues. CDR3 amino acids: CASSQYLAGGPYEQYF. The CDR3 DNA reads TGTGCCAGCAGCCAGTATCTAGCGGGGGGGCCCTACGAGCAGTACTTC.

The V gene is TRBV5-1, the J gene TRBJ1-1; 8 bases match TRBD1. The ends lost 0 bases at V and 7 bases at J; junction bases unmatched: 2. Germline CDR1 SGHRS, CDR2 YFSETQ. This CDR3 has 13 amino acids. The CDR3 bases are TGCGCCAGCAGCTTGGCGGACAGGGATGAAGCTTTCTTT. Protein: CASSLADRDEAFF.